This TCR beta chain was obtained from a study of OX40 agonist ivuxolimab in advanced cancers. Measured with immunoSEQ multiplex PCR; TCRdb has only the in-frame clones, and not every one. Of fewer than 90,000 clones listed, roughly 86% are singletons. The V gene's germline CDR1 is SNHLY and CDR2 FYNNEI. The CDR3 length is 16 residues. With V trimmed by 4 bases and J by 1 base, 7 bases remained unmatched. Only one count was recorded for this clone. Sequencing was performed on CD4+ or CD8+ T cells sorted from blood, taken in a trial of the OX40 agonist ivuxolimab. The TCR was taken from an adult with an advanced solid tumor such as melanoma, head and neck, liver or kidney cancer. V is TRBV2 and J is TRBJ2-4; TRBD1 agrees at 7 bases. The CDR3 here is CASSVTGALAKNIQYF. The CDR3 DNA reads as TGTGCCAGCAGTGTTACAGGGGCCCTGGCCAAAAACATTCAGTACTTC.